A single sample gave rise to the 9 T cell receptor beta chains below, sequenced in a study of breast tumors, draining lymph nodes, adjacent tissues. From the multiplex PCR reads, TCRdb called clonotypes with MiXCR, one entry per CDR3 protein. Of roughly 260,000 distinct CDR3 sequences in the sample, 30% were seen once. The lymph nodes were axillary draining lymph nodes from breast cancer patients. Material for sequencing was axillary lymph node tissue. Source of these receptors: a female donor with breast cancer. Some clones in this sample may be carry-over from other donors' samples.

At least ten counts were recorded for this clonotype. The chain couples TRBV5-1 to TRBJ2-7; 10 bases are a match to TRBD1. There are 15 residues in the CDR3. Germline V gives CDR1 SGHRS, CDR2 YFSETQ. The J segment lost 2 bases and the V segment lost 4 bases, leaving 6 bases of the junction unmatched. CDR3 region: CASSLGQGFTYEQYF. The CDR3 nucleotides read TGCGCCAGCAGCCTGGGACAGGGGTTTACCTACGAGCAGTACTTC.

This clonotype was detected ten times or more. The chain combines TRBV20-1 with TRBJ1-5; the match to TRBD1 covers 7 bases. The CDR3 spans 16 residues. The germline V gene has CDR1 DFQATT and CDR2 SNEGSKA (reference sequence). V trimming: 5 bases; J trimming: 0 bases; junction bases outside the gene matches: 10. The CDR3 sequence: CSAVGTVGYSNQPQHF. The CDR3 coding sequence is TGCAGTGCTGTCGGGACAGTGGGTTATAGCAATCAGCCCCAGCATTTT.

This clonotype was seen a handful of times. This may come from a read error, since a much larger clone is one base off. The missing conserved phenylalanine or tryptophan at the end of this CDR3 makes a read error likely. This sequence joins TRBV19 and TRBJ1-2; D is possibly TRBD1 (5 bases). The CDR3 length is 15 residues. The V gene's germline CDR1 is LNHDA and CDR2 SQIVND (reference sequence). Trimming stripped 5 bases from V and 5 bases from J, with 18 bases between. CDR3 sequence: CASSPQTAGGYGYTL. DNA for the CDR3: TGTGCCAGTAGTCCCCAGACAGCCGGAGGGTATGGCTACACCCTC.

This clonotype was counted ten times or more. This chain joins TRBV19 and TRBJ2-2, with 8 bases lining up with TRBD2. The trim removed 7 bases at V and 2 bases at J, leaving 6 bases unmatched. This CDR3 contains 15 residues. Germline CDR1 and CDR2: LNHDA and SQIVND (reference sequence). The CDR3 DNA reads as TGTGCCAGTAAAAGCGGGAGTCCCAACACCGGGGAGCTGTTTTTT. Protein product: CASKSGSPNTGELFF. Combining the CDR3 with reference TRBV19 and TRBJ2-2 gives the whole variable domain DGGITQSPKYLFRKEGQNVTLSCEQNLNHDAMYWYRQDPGQGLRLIYYSQIVNDFQKGDIAEGYSVSREKKESFPLTVTSAQKNPTAFYLCASKSGSPNTGELFFGEGSRLTVL.

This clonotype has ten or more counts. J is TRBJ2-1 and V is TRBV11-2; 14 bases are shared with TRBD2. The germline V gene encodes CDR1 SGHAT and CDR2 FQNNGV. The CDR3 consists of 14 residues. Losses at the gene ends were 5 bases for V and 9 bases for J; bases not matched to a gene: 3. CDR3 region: CASSRTSGRFEQFF. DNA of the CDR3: TGTGCCAGCAGCCGGACTAGCGGGAGGTTTGAGCAGTTCTTC. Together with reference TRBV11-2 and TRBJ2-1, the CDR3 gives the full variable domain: EAGVAQSPRYKIIEKRQSVAFWCNPISGHATLYWYQQILGQGPKLLIQFQNNGVVDDSQLPKDRFSAERLKGVDSTLKIQPAKLEDSAVYLCASSRTSGRFEQFFGPGTRLTVL.

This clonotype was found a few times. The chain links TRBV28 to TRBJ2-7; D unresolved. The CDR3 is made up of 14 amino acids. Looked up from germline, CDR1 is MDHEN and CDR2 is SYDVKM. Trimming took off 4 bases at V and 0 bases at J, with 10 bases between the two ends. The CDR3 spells CASSYSRSSYEQYF. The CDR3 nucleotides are TGTGCCAGCAGTTATAGCCGGAGCTCCTACGAGCAGTACTTC.

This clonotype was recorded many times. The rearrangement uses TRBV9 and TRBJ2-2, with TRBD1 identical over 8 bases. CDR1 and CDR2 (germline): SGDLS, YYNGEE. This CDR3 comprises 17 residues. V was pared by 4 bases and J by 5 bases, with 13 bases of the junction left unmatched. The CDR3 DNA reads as TGTGCCAGCAGCATCAGGACAGGGAATTATTTTACCGGGGAGCTGTTTTTT. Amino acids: CASSIRTGNYFTGELFF.

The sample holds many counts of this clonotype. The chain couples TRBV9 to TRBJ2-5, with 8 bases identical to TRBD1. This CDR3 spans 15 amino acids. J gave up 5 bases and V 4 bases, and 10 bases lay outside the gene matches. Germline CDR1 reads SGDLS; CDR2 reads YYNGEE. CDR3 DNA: TGTGCCAGCAGCCCGAGGACAGGGTCGGCGGAGACCCAGTACTTC. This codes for CASSPRTGSAETQYF.

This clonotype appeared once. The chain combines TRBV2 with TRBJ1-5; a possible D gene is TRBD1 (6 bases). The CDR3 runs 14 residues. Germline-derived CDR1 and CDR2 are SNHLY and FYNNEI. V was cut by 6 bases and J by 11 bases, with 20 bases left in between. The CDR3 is CASSPPQGTETQHF. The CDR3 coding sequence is TGTGCCAGCAGCCCGCCACAGGGAACAGAGACCCAGCATTTT.